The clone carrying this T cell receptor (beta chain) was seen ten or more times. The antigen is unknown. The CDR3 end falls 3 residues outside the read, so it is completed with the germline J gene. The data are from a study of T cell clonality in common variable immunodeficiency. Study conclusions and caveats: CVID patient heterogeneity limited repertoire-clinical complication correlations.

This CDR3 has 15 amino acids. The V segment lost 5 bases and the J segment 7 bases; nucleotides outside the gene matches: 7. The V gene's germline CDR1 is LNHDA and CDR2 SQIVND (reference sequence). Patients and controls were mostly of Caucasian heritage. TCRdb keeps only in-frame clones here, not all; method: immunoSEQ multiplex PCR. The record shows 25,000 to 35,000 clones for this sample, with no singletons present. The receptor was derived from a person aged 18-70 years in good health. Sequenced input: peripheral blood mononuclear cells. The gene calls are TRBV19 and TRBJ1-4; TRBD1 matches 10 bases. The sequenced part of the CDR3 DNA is TGTGCCAGTAGTTGGACAGGGGGTCGGTTTGAAAAA. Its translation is CASSWTGGRFEK. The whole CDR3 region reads CASSWTGGRFEKLFF. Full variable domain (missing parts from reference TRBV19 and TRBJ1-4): DGGITQSPKYLFRKEGQNVTLSCEQNLNHDAMYWYRQDPGQGLRLIYYSQIVNDFQKGDIAEGYSVSREKKESFPLTVTSAQKNPTAFYLCASSWTGGRFEKLFFGSGTQLSVL.